Listed below are T cell receptor beta chains from one sample, sequenced in a study of T cell responses to AZD1222 COVID-19 vaccine. The protocol was immunoSEQ multiplex PCR, while the TCRdb copy is restricted to in-frame clones and leaves out a portion. The sample carries 50,000 to 60,000 clones, approximately 88% recorded once. Sequencing used peripheral blood, obtained on day 0 of AZD1222 vaccination. The receptors were gathered from an adult in good health. Both conserved end residues are part of each CDR3. A D gene is named only where the DNA matches it firmly. The listing skips clone size in some rows; elsewhere it reads once, few, many or a size class.

v_gene	j_gene	d_gene	abundance	CDR3nt	CDR3aa
TRBV7-7	TRBJ2-5	NA	NA	TGTGCCAGCAGCTTCGCGTCGGGAGTTAGGGAGACCCAGTACTTC	CASSFASGVRETQYF
TRBV2	TRBJ1-1	NA	NA	TGTGCCAGCAGTGAGGGAGGGGTTGGCACTGAAGCTTTCTTT	CASSEGGVGTEAFF
TRBV30	TRBJ2-5	TRBD2	NA	TGTGCCTGGAGGATGGGAGGGGAGACCCAGTACTTC	CAWRMGGETQYF
TRBV7-2	TRBJ2-2	TRBD2	NA	TGTGCCAGCAGCTCGTCACTAGCGGGAGCCGGGGAGCTGTTTTTT	CASSSSLAGAGELFF
TRBV5-6	TRBJ1-6	NA	NA	TGTGCCAGCAGCTTAAGGACAGCCTATTCACCCCTCCACTTT	CASSLRTAYSPLHF
TRBV28	TRBJ2-1	NA	NA	TGTGCCAGCAAGGGGGGAGGGTCCTACAATGAGCAGTTCTTC	CASKGGGSYNEQFF
TRBV24-1	TRBJ1-5	TRBD1	NA	TGTGCCACCACCGGGGAAGTCGGGACAGATAGCAATCAGCCCCAGCATTTT	CATTGEVGTDSNQPQHF
TRBV5-1	TRBJ1-4	NA	NA	TGCGCCAGCAGCTTGGACAGTGGGGACTTGAAACTGTTTTTT	CASSLDSGDLKLFF
TRBV7-2	TRBJ2-3	NA	NA	TGTGCCAGCAGCTTAAAGTTCACAGATACGCAGTATTTT	CASSLKFTDTQYF
TRBV27	TRBJ1-5	NA	medium-sized	TGTGCCAGCAGTTTATTTGGAGGGGACCGTGGGCGGCAGCCCCAGCATTTT	CASSLFGGDRGRQPQHF
TRBV3-1/TRBV3-2	TRBJ2-5	TRBD1	NA	TGTGCCAGCAGCCAACGACAGGGCCGAGAGACCCAGTACTTC	CASSQRQGRETQYF
TRBV24-1	TRBJ2-7	NA	NA	TGTGCCACCAGTGGCGAAACCACGGGAAGCTCCTACGAGCAGTACTTC	CATSGETTGSSYEQYF
TRBV24-1	TRBJ2-1	TRBD2	NA	TGTGCCACCAGTGATTCGACTAGCTTTGAGCAGTTCTTC	CATSDSTSFEQFF
TRBV7-2	TRBJ2-1	TRBD1	NA	TGTGCCAGCAGCTTGGTCCGGGACAGATTTTACAATGAGCAGTTCTTC	CASSLVRDRFYNEQFF
TRBV7-2	TRBJ2-3	NA	NA	TGTGCCAGCAGCCCGGTCCTGAGTGGGCAGTATTTT	CASSPVLSGQYF
TRBV5-1	TRBJ1-2	NA	NA	TGCGCCAGCAGCCCGAATGAGGGAGCCTATGGCTACACCTTC	CASSPNEGAYGYTF
TRBV7-2	TRBJ1-5	TRBD1	NA	TGTGCCAGCAGCCGACAGGGTGCTCAGCCCCAGCATTTT	CASSRQGAQPQHF
TRBV18	TRBJ1-5	NA	NA	TGTGCCAGCTCACCCTCGGACCAGCCCCAGCATTTT	CASSPSDQPQHF
TRBV30	TRBJ2-1	NA	NA	TGTGCCTGGACACCGGGACATCCCTCCTACAATGAGCAGTTCTTC	CAWTPGHPSYNEQFF
TRBV3-1/TRBV3-2	TRBJ2-3	TRBD1	NA	TGTGCCAGCAGCCAAGCCCCCGGGACAGACAGCACAGATACGCAGTATTTT	CASSQAPGTDSTDTQYF
TRBV9	TRBJ1-2	NA	NA	TGTGCCAGCAGCGTCGGGGGGCAGAGTGGCTACACCTTC	CASSVGGQSGYTF
TRBV19	TRBJ2-1	TRBD2	NA	TGTGCCAGTACCTTGAAGGCTAGCGGGAGGGGGGCCTACAATGAGCAGTTCTTC	CASTLKASGRGAYNEQFF
TRBV5-6	TRBJ2-2	TRBD2	NA	TGTGCCAGCAGCCCCCCAGCCAGCGGGAGTTTCACCGGGGAGCTGTTTTTT	CASSPPASGSFTGELFF
TRBV7-3	TRBJ1-2	TRBD1	NA	TGTGCCAGCAGCTACCCAGGGGGATCTGGCTACACCTTC	CASSYPGGSGYTF
TRBV7-9	TRBJ1-2	NA	once	TGTGCCAGCAGCTTAGTTACTGAGGTCTTCTATGGCTACACCTTC	CASSLVTEVFYGYTF
TRBV7-9	TRBJ2-1	TRBD1	NA	TGTGCCAGCAGCCCCCAAATTGGACAGGGTGAGTTCTTC	CASSPQIGQGEFF
TRBV28	TRBJ1-1	NA	NA	TGTGCCAGCAGTGGCGCTTTTGGTGGGAACACTGAAGCTTTCTTT	CASSGAFGGNTEAFF
TRBV18	TRBJ2-1	NA	NA	TGTGCCAGCTCACCACGGGTCGAGAGCAATGAGCAGTTCTTC	CASSPRVESNEQFF
TRBV24-1	TRBJ1-2	NA	NA	TGTGCCACCAGTGACTCGGGGAGGGCCTATGGCTACACCTTC	CATSDSGRAYGYTF
TRBV14	TRBJ2-7	NA	NA	TGTGCCAGCAGCCTCAGGAAGAGTGACAGCTCCTACGAGCAGTACTTC	CASSLRKSDSSYEQYF
TRBV6-5	TRBJ1-3	TRBD1	NA	TGTGCCAGCAGTTACTCAAACAGGGGACGTGGAAACACCATATATTTT	CASSYSNRGRGNTIYF
TRBV11-3	TRBJ2-3	TRBD1	once	TGTGCCAGCAGCAAGGGACAGGGGTCGGATACGCAGTATTTT	CASSKGQGSDTQYF
TRBV5-1	TRBJ1-6	NA	NA	TGCGCCAGCAGCTTGGGAGGTGGGCAGCATAATTCACCCCTCCACTTT	CASSLGGGQHNSPLHF
TRBV7-3	TRBJ2-1	TRBD1	NA	TGTGCCAGCAGCTTGACAGGGGGGTACAATGAGCAGTTCTTC	CASSLTGGYNEQFF
TRBV19	TRBJ1-2	NA	NA	TGTGCCAGTAGTGCGGGAGTCTATGGCTACACCTTC	CASSAGVYGYTF
TRBV30	TRBJ1-4	TRBD1	NA	TGTGCCAGCACCTCCGGGACAGTCTATGGAAAACTGTTTTTT	CASTSGTVYGKLFF
TRBV4-3	TRBJ2-3	NA	few	TGCGCCAGCAGCCAAGATCTAGACAGCAGCACAGATACGCAGTATTTT	CASSQDLDSSTDTQYF
TRBV7-8	TRBJ2-1	NA	NA	TGTGCCAGCAGCTTAGAGTGGCGGGCGGCCTACAATGAGCAGTTCTTC	CASSLEWRAAYNEQFF
TRBV7-9	TRBJ1-2	TRBD1	NA	TGTGCCAGCAGCTGGGGACAGGGGGAGGTAGGCTACACCTTC	CASSWGQGEVGYTF
TRBV6-5	TRBJ1-5	TRBD1	NA	TGTGCCAGCAGTTACGGGAGACAGGGGGAAAATCAGCCCCAGCATTTT	CASSYGRQGENQPQHF
TRBV19	TRBJ1-6	NA	NA	TGTGCCAGTAGTGGAGCTGGGTCCAATTCACCCCTCCACTTT	CASSGAGSNSPLHF
TRBV19	TRBJ1-1	TRBD1	NA	TGTGCCAGTAAGGTGGACAGGGTTGCCACTGAAGCTTTCTTT	CASKVDRVATEAFF
TRBV4-2	TRBJ2-3	TRBD2	NA	TGTGCCAGCAGCCACCCTTATAAGGCGGGAGATCCAGATACGCAGTATTTT	CASSHPYKAGDPDTQYF
TRBV7-9	TRBJ2-4	NA	NA	TGTGCCAGCAGCTTAGGCGGGGTACTAGCCAAAAACATTCAGTACTTC	CASSLGGVLAKNIQYF
TRBV30	TRBJ2-2	TRBD2	NA	TGTGCCTGGAGTACGGGGACTAGCCCCAACGGGGAGCTGTTTTTT	CAWSTGTSPNGELFF
TRBV9	TRBJ2-5	NA	NA	TGTGCCAGCAGCGTAGGTGGGGGGGGCCGGGAGACCCAGTACTTC	CASSVGGGGRETQYF
TRBV10-3	TRBJ1-5	NA	NA	TGTGCCATCAGTGAGGACGGACAGTCCAATCAGCCCCAGCATTTT	CAISEDGQSNQPQHF
TRBV6-5	TRBJ2-1	NA	NA	TGTGCCAGCAGTCGTAATTCCAATGAGCAGTTCTTC	CASSRNSNEQFF
TRBV7-2	TRBJ2-2	TRBD1	once	TGTGCCAGCAGCGACGCCAGGGGGACCGGGGAGCTGTTTTTT	CASSDARGTGELFF
TRBV3-1/TRBV3-2	TRBJ2-7	NA	NA	TGTGCCAGCAGCCACTCAAGGGGGACACCTACCTACGAGCAGTACTTC	CASSHSRGTPTYEQYF
TRBV2	TRBJ2-1	NA	NA	TGTGCCAGCAGCGCTAGCAACTCCTACAATGAGCAGTTCTTC	CASSASNSYNEQFF
TRBV9	TRBJ2-1	TRBD2	NA	TGTGCCAGCAGCGCGGGACTACGCCAGGGTGAGCAGTTCTTC	CASSAGLRQGEQFF
TRBV13	TRBJ1-3	TRBD1	NA	TGTGCCAGCAGCTTCAGGGGGCGCCCTGGAAACACCATATATTTT	CASSFRGRPGNTIYF
TRBV19	TRBJ1-4	NA	NA	TGTGCCAGTAGACCCGACTTCCTCAGGGGTGAAAAACTGTTTTTT	CASRPDFLRGEKLFF
TRBV10-2	TRBJ1-1	NA	NA	TGCGCCAGCAGTGATAGGGCGGGTTACATGAACACTGAAGCTTTCTTT	CASSDRAGYMNTEAFF
TRBV30	TRBJ1-2	NA	NA	TGTGCCTGGAGCGACCTTGGGGCGGGGGGCTATGGCTACACCTTC	CAWSDLGAGGYGYTF
TRBV27	TRBJ1-5	NA	NA	TGTGCCAGCAGTTTATTACTTGGAGACAGATGGGGTTATCAGCCCCAGCATTTT	CASSLLLGDRWGYQPQHF